A selection of T cell receptor beta chains follows, all from one sample in a study. MiXCR, run by TCRdb on the RT-PCR reads, gives a single entry per CDR3 protein. In the table there are about 680,000 distinct CDR3 sequences, approximately 14% of which are singletons. The sequencing sample was made of memory CD4+ T cells from blood. These receptor sequences come from a female donor in good health, serving as a healthy control. The CDR3 runs from the conserved cysteine through the conserved F or W. Each record gives: clone size, D gene, V gene, J gene, CDR3 DNA, CDR3 protein. A D gene is named only where the DNA matches it firmly. Where a row states a size, it is once, few, many or the class of an expanded clone; other rows omit it.

>many|.|TRBV27|TRBJ1-2
TGTGCCAGCAGTTTTAACCCCAGTGGTGGCTACACCTTC
CASSFNPSGGYTF
>.|TRBD2|TRBV28|TRBJ2-2
TGTGCCAGCAGTCCCGGGACTAGGGGGTCCACCGGGGAGCTGTTTTTT
CASSPGTRGSTGELFF
>few|.|TRBV20-1|TRBJ2-7
TGCAGTGCTAGAACTGGGGGGGGCCGTTACGAGCAGTACTTC
CSARTGGGRYEQYF
>.|.|TRBV6-2/TRBV6-3|TRBJ2-2
TGTGCCAGCAGTGGAGGGGGGAACACCGGGGAGCTGTTTTTT
CASSGGGNTGELFF
>few|TRBD1|TRBV29-1|TRBJ1-4
TGCAGCGTTGAAGATGCGACAGGGGGCGGTGAAAAACTGTTTTTT
CSVEDATGGGEKLFF
>many|.|TRBV24-1|TRBJ2-1
TGTGCCACCAGTGGTGACCCCGGGGATGAGCAGTTCTTC
CATSGDPGDEQFF
>few|.|TRBV15|TRBJ1-6
TGTGCCACCAGCAGACAATATTCACCCCTCCACTTT
CATSRQYSPLHF
>few|.|TRBV7-7|TRBJ2-1
TGTGCTAGCAGCTTGAGTCTGAGCCTCAACAATGAGCAGTTCTTC
CASSLSLSLNNEQFF
>.|.|TRBV9|TRBJ2-1
TGTGCCAGCAGCGTAGCTGGGGACTCCTACAATGAGCAGTTCTTC
CASSVAGDSYNEQFF
>many|TRBD1|TRBV5-1|TRBJ2-1
TGCGCCAGCGGTATACAGGGGAGCAATGAGCAGTTCTTC
CASGIQGSNEQFF
>many|.|TRBV15|TRBJ1-2
TGTGCCACCAGCAGAGATCTCTTGGGGGGCGCAGATGGCTACACCTTC
CATSRDLLGGADGYTF
>many|.|TRBV27|TRBJ2-3
TGTGCCAGCAGTCACTACCGCGGGACGGAAGCAGATACGCAGTATTTT
CASSHYRGTEADTQYF
>once|.|TRBV28|TRBJ2-6
TGTGCCAGCAGTTTAAGTCAGGGATGGTCTGGGGCCAACGTCCTGACTTTC
CASSLSQGWSGANVLTF
>.|.|TRBV14|TRBJ1-1
TGTGCCAGCAGCCAACTAGGGTATGCCTTAACTGAAGCTTTCTTT
CASSQLGYALTEAFF
>few|TRBD2|TRBV5-1|TRBJ2-2
TGCGCCAGCGAAACGGGAGGACGGACCGGGGAGCTGTTTTTT
CASETGGRTGELFF
>few|.|TRBV20-1|TRBJ1-1
TGCAGTGCTAGAAACCCTAACACTGAAGCTTTCTTT
CSARNPNTEAFF
>.|TRBD1|TRBV7-6|TRBJ1-5
TGTGCCAGCAGCTCCCACGGGACAGGGGCCCTTCGGTATTTAATTATTTGTAGCAATCAGCCCCAGCATTTT
CASSSHGTGALRYLIICSNQPQHF
>.|TRBD1|TRBV2|TRBJ2-7
TGTGCCAGCGAAACGGGACAGGGGTACGAGCAGTACTTC
CASETGQGYEQYF
>.|TRBD2|TRBV9|TRBJ2-2
TGTGCCAGCAGCCCCCCCCCCGGGACTAGCGCGCTAAAATACACCGGGGAGCTGTTTTTT
CASSPPPGTSALKYTGELFF
>.|.|TRBV10-3|TRBJ2-7
TGTGCCATCAGTGAGTGGGGGGTTGGAGGCCCCCCTCTCGAGCAGTACTTC
CAISEWGVGGPPLEQYF
>few|.|TRBV7-2|TRBJ1-1
TGTGCCAGCAGCTTAGGGGCCGCGTACACGGGGAACACTGAAGCTTTCTTT
CASSLGAAYTGNTEAFF
>many|TRBD1|TRBV4-2|TRBJ2-1
TGTGCCAGCAGCCAAGAACCCGGGACAGATTACAATGAGCAGTTCTTC
CASSQEPGTDYNEQFF
>few|.|TRBV5-1|TRBJ1-2
TGCGCCAGCAGCTTGATCCCCGGGGACTATGGCTACACCTTC
CASSLIPGDYGYTF
>.|.|TRBV7-9|TRBJ2-7
TGTGCCAGCAGCGTCGGATCCGAAGAGGTGAAGCAGTACTTC
CASSVGSEEVKQYF
>.|.|TRBV5-1|TRBJ2-3
TGCGCCAGCAAACTGCTTCCCCAGCGCGCAGATACGCAGTATTTT
CASKLLPQRADTQYF
>few|TRBD1|TRBV11-2|TRBJ2-3
TGTGCCAGCAGCTCCTCCAGGGGGTTCGCAGATACGCAGTATTTT
CASSSSRGFADTQYF
>.|.|TRBV10-3|TRBJ1-1
TGTGCCATCAGTGAGCGGAGCACAGTAACGAACACTGAAGCTTTCTTT
CAISERSTVTNTEAFF
>.|.|TRBV20-1|TRBJ2-1
TGCAGTGCTAAAATTTACTCCTACAATGAGCAGTTCTTC
CSAKIYSYNEQFF